This T cell receptor beta chain was obtained from a study of OX40 agonist ivuxolimab in advanced cancers. As for the study more broadly: Ivuxolimab was an agonistic, fully human IgG2 monoclonal antibody directed against OX40 (CD134), a costimulatory receptor. Of the roughly 50 dose-escalation patients, hepatocellular carcinoma was present in 19, melanoma in approximately 15, renal cell carcinoma in 9 and head and neck cancer in 9. Prior anti-PD-1, anti-PD-L1 or anti-CTLA-4 therapy was permitted, and 30% to 45% of dose-escalation patients had received checkpoint inhibitors. The dose-escalation cohort was 82.7% male with a mean age of 60 years, ranging from roughly 20 to 80. The point of sequencing TCRbeta in the periphery was to test whether ivuxolimab changed TCR sequence diversity and drove clonal T-cell expansion. The paper covers the monotherapy dose-escalation part of the phase I ivuxolimab trial, which included N = 52 patients. Intravenous ivuxolimab was administered to patients every 2 weeks at six dose levels: 0.01, 0.1, 0.3, 1.5, 3 and 10 mg/kg. Partial responses occurred in three dose-escalation patients: two with cutaneous melanoma and one with hepatocellular carcinoma. On the study overall, not on this receptor specifically: Antigen specificity was not determined for the clonally expanded peripheral T cells. In the 0.1-3.0 mg/kg groups, partial responders had among the lowest normalized peripheral clonal expansion, particularly in CD8+ T cells. At doses of 0.1 to 3.0 mg/kg, clonal expansion of both CD4+ and CD8+ blood T cells was observed from baseline to week 6. After ivuxolimab, expanded clones were on average more numerous among CD8+ T cells than among CD4+ T cells. Low levels of normalized T-cell clonal expansion were also shown by some nonresponding patients.

For this clone: Its antigen specificity is not known. No much larger clone exists at a distance of one base, and base qualities are not known.

For sequencing of the TCRbeta CDR3 region, genomic DNA was extracted from the sorted cells. The immunoSEQ Assay was used for sequencing of TCRbeta CDR3 regions. TCRdb retrieved this table from immuneACCESS and kept in-frame rearrangements only. Not all clones are present; in checked studies, unresolved V genes account for under half, and no reason is known for the remainder. The sample contains approximately 94,000 clones, around 93% of them found a single time. About 0.49% of the sample rests with the top ten. V and J lose 6 bases and 11 bases, and a span of 16 bases separates them. The CDR3 numbers 12 residues from cysteine through phenylalanine. Here the CDR3 DNA is all that survives: 36 bases in frame from base 1. From a lookup of the germline V gene, CDR1 and CDR2 are MNHNS and SASEGT. The trial excluded patients who had a history of autoimmune disease or who were on systemic immunosuppression. In every dose cohort, peripheral blood was drawn for TCR sequencing at baseline, cycle 4 day 1, and cycle 7 day 1. Samples came from an open-label, multicenter, first-in-human phase I dose-escalation trial of ivuxolimab. Adults with locally advanced or metastatic head and neck squamous cell, hepatocellular, melanoma or renal cell carcinoma were enrolled in the trial. CD4+ and CD8+ T cells were sorted separately from peripheral blood before TCR sequencing.

Recombination linked TRBV6-1 to TRBJ1-1, with TRBD1 as a weak D call on 5 bases. Source: CD4+ or CD8+ T cells sorted from blood, taken in a trial of the OX40 agonist ivuxolimab. This clonotype originated in an adult with an advanced solid tumor such as melanoma, head and neck, liver or kidney cancer. CDR3 region: CASSAKGRGAFF. The base sequence is TGTGCCAGCAGCGCGAAGGGGCGTGGGGCTTTCTTT.